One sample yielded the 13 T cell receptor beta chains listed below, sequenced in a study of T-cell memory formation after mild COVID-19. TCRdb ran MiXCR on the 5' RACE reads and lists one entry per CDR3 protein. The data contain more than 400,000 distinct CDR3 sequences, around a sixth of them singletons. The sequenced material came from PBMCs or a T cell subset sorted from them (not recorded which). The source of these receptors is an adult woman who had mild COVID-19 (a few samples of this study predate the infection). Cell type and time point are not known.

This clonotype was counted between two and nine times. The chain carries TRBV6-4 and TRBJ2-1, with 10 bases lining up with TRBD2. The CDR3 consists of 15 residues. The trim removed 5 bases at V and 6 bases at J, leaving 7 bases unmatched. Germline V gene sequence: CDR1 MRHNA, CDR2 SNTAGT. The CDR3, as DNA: TGTGCCAGCAGTTTTAGCGGGGGGAGCCCCAATGAGCAGTTCTTC. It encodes CASSFSGGSPNEQFF.

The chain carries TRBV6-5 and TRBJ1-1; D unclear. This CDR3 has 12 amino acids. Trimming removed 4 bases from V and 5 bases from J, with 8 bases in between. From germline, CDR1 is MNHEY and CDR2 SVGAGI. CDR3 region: CASSSSRTEAFF. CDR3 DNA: TGTGCCAGCAGTTCCTCACGGACTGAAGCTTTCTTT.

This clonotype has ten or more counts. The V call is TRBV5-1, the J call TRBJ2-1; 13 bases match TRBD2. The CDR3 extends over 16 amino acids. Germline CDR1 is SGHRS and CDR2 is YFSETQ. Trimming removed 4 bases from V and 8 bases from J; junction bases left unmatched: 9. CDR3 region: CASSHALAGGPYEQFF. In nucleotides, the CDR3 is TGCGCCAGCAGCCACGCACTAGCGGGAGGGCCCTATGAGCAGTTCTTC.

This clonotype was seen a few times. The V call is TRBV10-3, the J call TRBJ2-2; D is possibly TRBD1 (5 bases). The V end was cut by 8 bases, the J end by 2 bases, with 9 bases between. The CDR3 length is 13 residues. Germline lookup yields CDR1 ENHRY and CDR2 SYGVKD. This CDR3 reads CAIWTINTGELFF. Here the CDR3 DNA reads TGTGCCATCTGGACAATTAACACCGGGGAGCTGTTTTTT.

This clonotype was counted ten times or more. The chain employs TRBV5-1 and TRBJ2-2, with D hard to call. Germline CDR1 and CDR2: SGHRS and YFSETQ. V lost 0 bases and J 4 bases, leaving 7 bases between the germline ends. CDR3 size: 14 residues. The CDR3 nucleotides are TGCGCCAGCAGCTTGGAAGTAACCACCGGGGAGCTGTTTTTT. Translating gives CASSLEVTTGELFF.

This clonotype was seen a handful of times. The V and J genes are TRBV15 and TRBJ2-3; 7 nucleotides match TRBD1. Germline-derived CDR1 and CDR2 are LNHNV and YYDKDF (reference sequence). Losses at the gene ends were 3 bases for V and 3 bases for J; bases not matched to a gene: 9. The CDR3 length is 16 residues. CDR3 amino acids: CATSSRGGRGTDTQYF. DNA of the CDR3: TGTGCCACCAGCAGCCGAGGGGGCCGTGGAACAGATACGCAGTATTTT.

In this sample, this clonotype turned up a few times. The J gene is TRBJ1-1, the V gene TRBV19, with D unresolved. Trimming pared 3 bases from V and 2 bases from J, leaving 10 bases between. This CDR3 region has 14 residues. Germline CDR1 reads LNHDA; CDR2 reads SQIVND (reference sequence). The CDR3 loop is CASSMNSLNTEAFF. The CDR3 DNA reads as TGTGCCAGTAGTATGAACAGCCTCAACACTGAAGCTTTCTTT.

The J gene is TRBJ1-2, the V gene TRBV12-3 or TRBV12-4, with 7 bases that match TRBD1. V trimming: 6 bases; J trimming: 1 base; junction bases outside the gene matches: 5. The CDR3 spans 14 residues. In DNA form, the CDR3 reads TGTGCCAGCAGGCCCGGGACAGATAACTATGGCTACACCTTC. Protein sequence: CASRPGTDNYGYTF.

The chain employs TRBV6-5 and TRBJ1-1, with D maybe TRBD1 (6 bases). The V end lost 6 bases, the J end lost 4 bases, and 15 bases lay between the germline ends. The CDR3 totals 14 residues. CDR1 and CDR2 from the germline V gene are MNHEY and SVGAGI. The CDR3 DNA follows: TGTGCCAGCAGGTACGGACAGCTTTCCACTGAAGCTTTCTTT. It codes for CASRYGQLSTEAFF.

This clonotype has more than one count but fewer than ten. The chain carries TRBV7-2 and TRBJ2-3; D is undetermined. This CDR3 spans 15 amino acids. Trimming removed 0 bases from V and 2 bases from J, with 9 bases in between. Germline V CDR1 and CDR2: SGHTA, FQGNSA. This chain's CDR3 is CASSLAWSDTDTQYF. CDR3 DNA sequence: TGTGCCAGCAGCTTAGCGTGGTCAGACACAGATACGCAGTATTTT.

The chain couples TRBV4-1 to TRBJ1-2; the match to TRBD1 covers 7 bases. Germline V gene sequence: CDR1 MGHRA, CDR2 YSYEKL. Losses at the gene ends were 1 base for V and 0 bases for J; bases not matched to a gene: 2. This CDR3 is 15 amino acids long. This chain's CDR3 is CASSQATGANYGYTF. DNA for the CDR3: TGCGCCAGCAGCCAAGCAACAGGGGCTAACTATGGCTACACCTTC.

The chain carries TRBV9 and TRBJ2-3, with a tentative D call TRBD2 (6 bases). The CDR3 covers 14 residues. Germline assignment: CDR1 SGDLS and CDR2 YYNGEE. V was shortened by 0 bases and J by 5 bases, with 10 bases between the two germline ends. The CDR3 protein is CASSVGEVGDTQYF. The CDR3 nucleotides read TGTGCCAGCAGCGTAGGGGAGGTGGGAGATACGCAGTATTTT. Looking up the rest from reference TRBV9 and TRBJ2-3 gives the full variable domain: DSGVTQTPKHLITATGQRVTLRCSPRSGDLSVYWYQQSLDQGLQFLIQYYNGEERAKGNILERFSAQQFPDLHSELNLSSLELGDSALYFCASSVGEVGDTQYFGPGTRLTVL.

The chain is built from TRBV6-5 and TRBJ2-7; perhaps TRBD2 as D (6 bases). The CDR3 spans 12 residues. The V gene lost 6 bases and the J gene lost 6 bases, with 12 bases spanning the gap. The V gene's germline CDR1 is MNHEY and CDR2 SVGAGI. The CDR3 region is CASSTTRAEQYF. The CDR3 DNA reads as TGTGCCAGCAGCACGACTAGGGCCGAGCAGTACTTC.